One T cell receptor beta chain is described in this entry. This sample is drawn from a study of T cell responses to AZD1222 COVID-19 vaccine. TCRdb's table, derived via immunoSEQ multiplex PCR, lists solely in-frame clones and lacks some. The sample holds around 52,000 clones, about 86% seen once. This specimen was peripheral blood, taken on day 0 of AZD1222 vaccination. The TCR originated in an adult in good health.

The CDR3 is CSVKRTKPTYEQYF. As DNA, the CDR3 is TGCAGCGTTAAACGGACGAAACCGACATACGAGCAGTACTTC. This chain uses TRBV29-1 with TRBJ2-7; D unresolved. V was shortened by 5 bases and J by 4 bases, with 18 bases between the two germline ends. Germline CDR1 SQVTM, CDR2 ANQGSEA. The CDR3 extends over 14 amino acids.